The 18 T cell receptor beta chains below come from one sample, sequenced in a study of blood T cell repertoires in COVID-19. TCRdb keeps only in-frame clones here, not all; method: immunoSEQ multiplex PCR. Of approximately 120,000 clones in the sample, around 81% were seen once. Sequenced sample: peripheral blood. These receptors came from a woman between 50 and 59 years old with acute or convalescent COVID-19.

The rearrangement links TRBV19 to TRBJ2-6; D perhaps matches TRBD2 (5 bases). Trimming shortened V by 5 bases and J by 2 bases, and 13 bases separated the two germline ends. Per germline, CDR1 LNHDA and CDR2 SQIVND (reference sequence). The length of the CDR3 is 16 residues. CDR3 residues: CASSALPGTGANVLTF. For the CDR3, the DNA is TGTGCCAGTAGTGCCCTCCCCGGGACTGGGGCCAACGTCCTGACTTTC.

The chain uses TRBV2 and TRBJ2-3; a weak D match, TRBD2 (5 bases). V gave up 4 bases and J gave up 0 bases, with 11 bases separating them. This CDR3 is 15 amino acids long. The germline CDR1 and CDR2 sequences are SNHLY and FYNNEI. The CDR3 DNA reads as TGTGCCAGCAGTGTCGCGGGCTCTAGCACAGATACGCAGTATTTT. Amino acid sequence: CASSVAGSSTDTQYF.

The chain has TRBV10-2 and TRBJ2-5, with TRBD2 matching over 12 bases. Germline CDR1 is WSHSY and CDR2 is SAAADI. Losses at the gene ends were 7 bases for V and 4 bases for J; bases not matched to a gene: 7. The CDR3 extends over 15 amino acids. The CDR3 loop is CASKSRLAGVETQYF. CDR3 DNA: TGCGCCAGCAAGAGTAGACTAGCGGGGGTAGAGACCCAGTACTTC.

The CDR3 sequence is CASSPGGTSSYEQYF. The CDR3 DNA reads TGTGCCAGCTCCCCGGGGGGAACTAGCTCCTACGAGCAGTACTTC. This rearrangement joins TRBV18 to TRBJ2-7; 7 positions match TRBD2. CDR3 length equals 15 residues. The germline gives CDR1 KGHSH, CDR2 LQKENI. V was pared by 6 bases and J by 0 bases, with 8 bases of the junction left unmatched. Filled out from reference TRBV18 and TRBJ2-7, the complete variable domain reads NAGVMQNPRHLVRRRGQEARLRCSPMKGHSHVYWYRQLPEEGLKFMVYLQKENIIDESGMPKERFSAEFPKEGPSILRIQQVVRGDSAAYFCASSPGGTSSYEQYFGPGTRLTVT.

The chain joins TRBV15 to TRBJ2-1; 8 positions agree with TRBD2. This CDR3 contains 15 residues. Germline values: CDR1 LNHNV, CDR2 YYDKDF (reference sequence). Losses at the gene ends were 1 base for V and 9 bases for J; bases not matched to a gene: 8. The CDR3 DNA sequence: TGTGCCACCAGCAGAGCCACCGGGACTAGTGGTGAGCAGTTCTTC. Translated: CATSRATGTSGEQFF. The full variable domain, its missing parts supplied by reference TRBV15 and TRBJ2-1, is DAMVIQNPRYQVTQFGKPVTLSCSQTLNHNVMYWYQQKSSQAPKLLFHYYDKDFNNEADTPDNFQSRRPNTSFCFLDIRSPGLGDTAMYLCATSRATGTSGEQFFGPGTRLTVL.

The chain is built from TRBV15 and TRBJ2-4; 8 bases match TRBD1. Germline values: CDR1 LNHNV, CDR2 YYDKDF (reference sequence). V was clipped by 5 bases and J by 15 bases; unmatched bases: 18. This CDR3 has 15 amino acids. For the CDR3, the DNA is TGTGCCACCAGCGGCCCCACCACCCTAGACAGGGGAAGGTACTTC. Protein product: CATSGPTTLDRGRYF.

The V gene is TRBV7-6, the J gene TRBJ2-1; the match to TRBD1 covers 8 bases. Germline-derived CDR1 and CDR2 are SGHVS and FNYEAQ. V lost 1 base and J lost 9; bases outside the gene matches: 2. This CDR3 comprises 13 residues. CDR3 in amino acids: CASSLDRGTEQFF. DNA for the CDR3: TGTGCCAGCAGCTTAGACAGGGGGACTGAGCAGTTCTTC.

The CDR3 DNA follows: TGTGCCAGCAGTCCGGGGGGCGCTTACGAGCAGTACTTC. Translating it yields CASSPGGAYEQYF. The V gene is TRBV27, the J gene TRBJ2-7; a weak D match, TRBD2 (7 bases). CDR1 MNHEY and CDR2 SMNVEV come from the germline V gene (reference sequence). The CDR3 length is 13 residues. With 5 bases removed from V and 4 bases from J, the gap between germline ends came to 12 bases.

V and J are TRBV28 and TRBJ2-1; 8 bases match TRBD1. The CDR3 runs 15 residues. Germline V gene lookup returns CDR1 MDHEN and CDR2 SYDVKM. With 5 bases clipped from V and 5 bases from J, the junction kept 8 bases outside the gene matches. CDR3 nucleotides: TGTGCCAGCAGTAAACCGGGACAGGCAAACAATGAGCAGTTCTTC. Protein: CASSKPGQANNEQFF. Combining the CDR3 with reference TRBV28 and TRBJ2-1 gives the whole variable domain DVKVTQSSRYLVKRTGEKVFLECVQDMDHENMFWYRQDPGLGLRLIYFSYDVKMKEKGDIPEGYSVSREKKERFSLILESASTNQTSMYLCASSKPGQANNEQFFGPGTRLTVL.

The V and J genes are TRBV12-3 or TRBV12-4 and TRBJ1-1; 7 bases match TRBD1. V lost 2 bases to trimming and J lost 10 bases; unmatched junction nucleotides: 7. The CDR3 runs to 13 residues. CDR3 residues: CASSLRQGEGAFF. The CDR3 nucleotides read TGTGCCAGCAGTTTAAGACAGGGAGAGGGAGCTTTCTTT.

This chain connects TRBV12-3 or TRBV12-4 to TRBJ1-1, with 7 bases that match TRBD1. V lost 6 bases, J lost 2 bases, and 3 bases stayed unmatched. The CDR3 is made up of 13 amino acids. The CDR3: CASRGQSNTEAFF. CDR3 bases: TGTGCCAGCAGGGGACAGAGCAACACTGAAGCTTTCTTT.

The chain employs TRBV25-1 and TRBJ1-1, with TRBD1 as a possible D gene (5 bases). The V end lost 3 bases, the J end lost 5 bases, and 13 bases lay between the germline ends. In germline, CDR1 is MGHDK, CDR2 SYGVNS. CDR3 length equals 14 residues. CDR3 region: CASSESGDWTEAFF. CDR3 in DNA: TGTGCCAGCAGTGAGTCGGGGGATTGGACTGAAGCTTTCTTT.

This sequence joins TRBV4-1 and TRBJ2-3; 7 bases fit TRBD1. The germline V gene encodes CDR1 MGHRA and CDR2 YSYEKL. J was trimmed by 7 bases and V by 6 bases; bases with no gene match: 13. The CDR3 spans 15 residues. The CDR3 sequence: CASSPIWTGLNTQYF. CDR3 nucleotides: TGCGCCAGCAGTCCAATCTGGACAGGTTTGAATACGCAGTATTTT.

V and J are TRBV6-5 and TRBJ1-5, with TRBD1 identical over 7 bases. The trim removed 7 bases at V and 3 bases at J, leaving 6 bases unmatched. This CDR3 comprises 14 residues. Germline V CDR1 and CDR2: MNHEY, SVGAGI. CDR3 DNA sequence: TGTGCCAGCAAGGACAGGACAAACAATCAGCCCCAGCATTTT. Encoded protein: CASKDRTNNQPQHF.

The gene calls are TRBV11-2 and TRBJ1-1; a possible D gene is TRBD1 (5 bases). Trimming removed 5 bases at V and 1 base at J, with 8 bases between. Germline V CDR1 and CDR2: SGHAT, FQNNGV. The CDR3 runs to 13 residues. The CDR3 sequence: CASSPTGNTEAFF. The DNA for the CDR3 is TGTGCCAGCAGCCCAACAGGGAACACTGAAGCTTTCTTT. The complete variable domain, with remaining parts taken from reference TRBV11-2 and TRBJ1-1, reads EAGVAQSPRYKIIEKRQSVAFWCNPISGHATLYWYQQILGQGPKLLIQFQNNGVVDDSQLPKDRFSAERLKGVDSTLKIQPAKLEDSAVYLCASSPTGNTEAFFGQGTRLTVV.

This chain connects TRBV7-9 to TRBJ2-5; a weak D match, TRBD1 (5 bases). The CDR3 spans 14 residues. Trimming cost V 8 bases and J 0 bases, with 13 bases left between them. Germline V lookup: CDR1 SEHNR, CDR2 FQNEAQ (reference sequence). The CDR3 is CASLTGQHQETQYF. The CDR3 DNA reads TGTGCCAGCCTCACCGGACAACACCAAGAGACCCAGTACTTC.

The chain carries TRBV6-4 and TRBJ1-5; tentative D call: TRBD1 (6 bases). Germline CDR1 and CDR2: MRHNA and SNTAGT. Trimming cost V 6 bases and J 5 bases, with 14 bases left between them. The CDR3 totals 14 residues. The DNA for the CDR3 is TGTGCCAGCAGCCGACAGGTGGGTGATCAGCCCCAGCATTTT. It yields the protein CASSRQVGDQPQHF.

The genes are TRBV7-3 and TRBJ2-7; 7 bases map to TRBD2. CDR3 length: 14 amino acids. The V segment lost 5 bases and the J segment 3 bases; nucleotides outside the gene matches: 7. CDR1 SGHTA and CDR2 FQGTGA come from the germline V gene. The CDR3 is CASSPAGVGYEQYF. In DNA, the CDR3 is TGTGCCAGCAGCCCCGCGGGGGTTGGCTACGAGCAGTACTTC.